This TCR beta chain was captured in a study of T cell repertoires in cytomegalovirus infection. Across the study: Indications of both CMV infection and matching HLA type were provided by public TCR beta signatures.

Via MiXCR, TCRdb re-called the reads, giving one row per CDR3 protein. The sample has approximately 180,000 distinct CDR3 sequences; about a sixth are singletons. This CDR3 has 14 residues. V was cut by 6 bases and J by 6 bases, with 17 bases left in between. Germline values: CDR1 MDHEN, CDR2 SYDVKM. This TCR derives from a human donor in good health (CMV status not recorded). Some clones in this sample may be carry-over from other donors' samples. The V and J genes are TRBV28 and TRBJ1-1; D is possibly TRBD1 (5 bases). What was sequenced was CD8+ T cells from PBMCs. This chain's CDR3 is CASSRTGQGAEAFF. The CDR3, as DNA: TGTGCCAGCAGCAGAACTGGGCAGGGTGCTGAAGCTTTCTTT.